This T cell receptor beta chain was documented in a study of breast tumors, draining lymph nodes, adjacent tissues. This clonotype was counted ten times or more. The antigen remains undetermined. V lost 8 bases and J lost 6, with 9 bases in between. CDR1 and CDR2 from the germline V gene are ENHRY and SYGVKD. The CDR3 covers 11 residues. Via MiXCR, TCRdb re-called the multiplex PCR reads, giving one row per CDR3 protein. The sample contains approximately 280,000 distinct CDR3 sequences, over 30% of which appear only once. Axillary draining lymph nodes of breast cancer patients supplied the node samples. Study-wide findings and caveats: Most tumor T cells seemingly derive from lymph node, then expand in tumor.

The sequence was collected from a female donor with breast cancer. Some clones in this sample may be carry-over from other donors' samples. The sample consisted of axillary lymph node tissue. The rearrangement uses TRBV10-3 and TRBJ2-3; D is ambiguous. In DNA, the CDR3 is TGTGCCATCGGCCACGGCGATACGCAGTATTTT. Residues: CAIGHGDTQYF.